These T cell receptor beta chains were read from a single sample in a study of T cell responses to AZD1222 COVID-19 vaccine. Profiling relied on immunoSEQ multiplex PCR, and the TCRdb table lists in-frame clones only, not all of them. Here the sample spans approximately 94,000 clones, around nine tenths being singletons. Sequences were derived from peripheral blood, sampled on day 0 of AZD1222 vaccination. These receptors were collected from an adult in good health. The CDR3 runs from the conserved cysteine through the conserved F or W. D genes are given only for firm matches. The size of a clone is reported for some rows only, either as once, few or many, or as a class for expanded clones.

CDR3 length	V gene	J gene	clone size	D gene	CDR3 DNA	CDR3 protein
16	TRBV3-1/TRBV3-2	TRBJ2-1	.	TRBD2	TGTGCCAGCAGCCCCCGACTAGCGGGAGTTGATAATGAGCAGTTCTTC	CASSPRLAGVDNEQFF
15	TRBV5-4	TRBJ1-1	.	.	TGTGCCAGCAGCGAGCCGGGGTTCATGAACACTGAAGCTTTCTTT	CASSEPGFMNTEAFF
13	TRBV7-9	TRBJ1-1	few	.	TGTGCCAGCAGCCCTCAGGGATATACTGAAGCTTTCTTT	CASSPQGYTEAFF
13	TRBV11-3	TRBJ2-5	.	.	TGTGCCAGCAGCTTAGAAGAATTGGGGACCCAGTACTTC	CASSLEELGTQYF
14	TRBV5-6	TRBJ1-4	.	.	TGTGCCAGCAGCTTGACGGGATTCTATGAAAAACTGTTTTTT	CASSLTGFYEKLFF
16	TRBV28	TRBJ2-5	.	.	TGTGCCAGCAGTTTAGGCTTCTCAGTAGGGGGGGAGACCCAGTACTTC	CASSLGFSVGGETQYF
15	TRBV7-8	TRBJ2-7	.	TRBD2	TGTGCCAGCAGGGTGACTAGCGGGAGGGACTACGAGCAGTACTTC	CASRVTSGRDYEQYF
14	TRBV19	TRBJ1-2	.	TRBD1	TGTGCCAGTAGTCTAACAGGGGGCGCGCAGGGCTACACCTTC	CASSLTGGAQGYTF
14	TRBV5-1	TRBJ2-7	.	TRBD1	TGCGCCAGCAGCACCCGGACAGGGGCTGACGAGCAGTACTTC	CASSTRTGADEQYF
12	TRBV7-9	TRBJ2-7	.	.	TGTGCCAGCAGCTCGAAGGGCTCCGAGCAGTACTTC	CASSSKGSEQYF
16	TRBV2	TRBJ2-5	.	TRBD2	TGTGCCAGCAGTGAAGCGCTTCCCGGGGGGGCCGGGACCCAGTACTTC	CASSEALPGGAGTQYF
16	TRBV15	TRBJ1-1	.	.	TGTGCCACGTGGGACTCAGGGGACTGGGCGAACACTGAAGCTTTCTTT	CATWDSGDWANTEAFF
13	TRBV7-8	TRBJ1-1	.	TRBD1	TGTGCCAGCAGCCTAGATAGGGACAGTGAAGCTTTCTTT	CASSLDRDSEAFF
13	TRBV7-3	TRBJ2-7	.	TRBD1	TGTGCCAGCAGCTTAACCGGGACAGGGGAGCAGTACTTC	CASSLTGTGEQYF
15	TRBV19	TRBJ2-3	.	TRBD1	TGTGCCAGTAGTGGACAGGGGAGTACAATGGGCTCGCAGTATTTT	CASSGQGSTMGSQYF
13	TRBV6-5	TRBJ2-7	once	.	TGTGCCAGCAGATCACTTGGGACCTACGAGCAGTACTTC	CASRSLGTYEQYF
12	TRBV7-2	TRBJ1-4	.	.	TGTGCCAGCAGCTTAGGGGATGAAAAACTGTTTTTT	CASSLGDEKLFF
16	TRBV5-4	TRBJ2-2	.	TRBD2	TGTGCCAGCAGCCTCGCGAGGACTAGCGGGACCGGGGAGCTGTTTTTT	CASSLARTSGTGELFF
14	TRBV20-1	TRBJ2-7	.	.	TGCAGTGCTAGTCGTCAGGTAATGTCCTACGAGCAGTACTTC	CSASRQVMSYEQYF
16	TRBV28	TRBJ1-6	.	TRBD1	TGTGCCAGCAGTCCCGGGACAGGGGGTTGGAATTCACCCCTCCACTTT	CASSPGTGGWNSPLHF
15	TRBV27	TRBJ2-5	.	.	TGTGCCAGCAGCCCCTATAGCGAGAGAGGGGAGACCCAGTACTTC	CASSPYSERGETQYF
16	TRBV9	TRBJ1-1	.	.	TGTGCCAGCAGCGGTGATAGCTGGGGAGGGCTTCCTGAAGCTTTCTTT	CASSGDSWGGLPEAFF
14	TRBV6-5	TRBJ1-2	.	.	TGTGCCAGCAGCGCACTACAGGGTTTGGATGGCTACACCTTC	CASSALQGLDGYTF
13	TRBV29-1	TRBJ2-7	.	.	TGCAGCGTCGCGGCCTTTCGCGCCTACGAGCAGTACTTC	CSVAAFRAYEQYF
15	TRBV6-5	TRBJ1-6	.	TRBD1	TGTGCCAGCAGTTACCGCAGGGACAGGGGAGGACCCCTCCACTTT	CASSYRRDRGGPLHF
13	TRBV2	TRBJ2-7	.	.	TGTGCCAGCAGCTTGAGACCCTTCTACGAGCAGTACTTC	CASSLRPFYEQYF
14	TRBV15	TRBJ2-1	.	TRBD1	TGTGCCACCAGTCGGGACAGGGACGGCGATGAGCAGTTCTTC	CATSRDRDGDEQFF
15	TRBV9	TRBJ1-3	.	.	TGTGCCAGCAGCGTAGATAGTTTTTCTGGAAACACCATATATTTT	CASSVDSFSGNTIYF
14	TRBV5-4	TRBJ1-4	.	TRBD1	TGTGCCAGCAGCTCCGGACAGGGTACTGAAAAACTGTTTTTT	CASSSGQGTEKLFF
15	TRBV5-6	TRBJ2-7	.	TRBD1	TGTGCCAGCAGCTTTGTAGGGACAGGGGAAAACGAGCAGTACTTC	CASSFVGTGENEQYF
14	TRBV2	TRBJ2-5	.	TRBD2	TGTGCCAGCAAGGTCGGGGGGGCACAAGAGACCCAGTACTTC	CASKVGGAQETQYF
15	TRBV5-1	TRBJ2-5	.	.	TGCGCCAGCAGCTTGGTTGGGACCAACCAAGAGACCCAGTACTTC	CASSLVGTNQETQYF
13	TRBV7-2	TRBJ1-2	few	TRBD1	TGTGCCAGCAGCCAGCGGGACAGGGGTGGCTACACCTTC	CASSQRDRGGYTF
15	TRBV6-5	TRBJ1-1	.	TRBD1	TGTGCCAGCAGAGCAGAGCCGACAGGGGCAAGGGGAGCTTTCTTT	CASRAEPTGARGAFF
17	TRBV5-6	TRBJ1-1	.	.	TGTGCCAGCAGCTTGAATTCCGGGGTTTCGAGGAACAGTGAAGCTTTCTTT	CASSLNSGVSRNSEAFF
14	TRBV11-3	TRBJ2-7	.	TRBD1	TGTGCCAGCAGCCCCGGGACAGGGGGCTTCGAGCAGTACTTC	CASSPGTGGFEQYF
13	TRBV12-3/TRBV12-4	TRBJ2-7	many	.	TGTGCCAGCAGTTCCGGGACCACGGGGGAGCAGTACTTC	CASSSGTTGEQYF
12	TRBV12-3/TRBV12-4	TRBJ2-3	.	.	TGTGCCAGCAACCAACACACAGATACGCAGTATTTT	CASNQHTDTQYF
13	TRBV5-6	TRBJ1-2	.	.	TGTGCCAGCAGCTGGGAGAGGGGCGGTGGCTACACCTTC	CASSWERGGGYTF
12	TRBV29-1	TRBJ2-5	.	.	TGCAGCGTTGCGGTGTCCCAAGAGACCCAGTACTTC	CSVAVSQETQYF
13	TRBV7-7	TRBJ2-3	.	.	TGTGCCAGCAGCAGGGGTCGGTTAGATACGCAGTATTTT	CASSRGRLDTQYF
17	TRBV3-1/TRBV3-2	TRBJ2-2	.	.	TGTGCCAGCAGCCAAGTTCCACTCGGGGCAGGCGCCGGGGAGCTGTTTTTT	CASSQVPLGAGAGELFF
13	TRBV18	TRBJ2-3	.	.	TGTGCCAGCTCCCCGGGACACGCAGATACGCAGTATTTT	CASSPGHADTQYF